The present TCR beta chain was sequenced within a study of blood T cell repertoires in COVID-19. Overall study context: Whether acute or convalescent, the COVID-19 samples came from the United States, Italy and Spain. The cDNA or gDNA used as material had been derived from T cells, B-cell-depleted T cells, or PBMCs.

J was trimmed by 5 bases and V by 3 bases; bases with no gene match: 5. The CDR3 is 15 residues long. Germline CDR1 and CDR2: SNHLY and FYNNEI. This clone showed up just a few times. Authors' data handling: The assay estimated nucleated cells by amplifying reference gene primers. Profiling relied on immunoSEQ multiplex PCR, and the TCRdb table lists in-frame clones only, not all of them. The D gene and trimming were derived from the DNA, and the V and J assignments and clone size from that table. The sample has roughly 120,000 clones; over 80% are singletons. The genes are TRBV2 and TRBJ2-2, with 8 bases fitting TRBD1. Material for sequencing was peripheral blood. This TCR was recovered from a woman in her seventies with acute or convalescent COVID-19. CDR3 amino acids: CASSDPGGRTGELFF. CDR3 nucleotide sequence: TGTGCCAGCAGTGACCCAGGGGGCCGGACCGGGGAGCTGTTTTTT.